Listed here is a single T cell receptor (beta chain). These data originate in a study of cytomegalovirus exposure and HLA in healthy donors. PCR amplification relied on 60 Vbeta primers (plus 13 Jbeta primers). Original analysis: There were 80 million or so unique TCR beta chains by a later count, and approximately 11 million of them were shared. Measured with immunoSEQ multiplex PCR; TCRdb has only the in-frame clones, and not every one. V, J and clone size derive from that table, while D and trimming were established from the DNA sequence. The profile shows some 150,000 clones, 70% to 90% of them singletons. With 4 bases removed from V and 2 bases from J, the gap between germline ends came to 15 bases. Germline V gene lookup returns CDR1 SGDLS and CDR2 YYNGEE. The CDR3 covers 16 residues.

This TCR came from a woman younger than 45 in good health and CMV-seropositive. The sample comprised PBMCs. This chain connects TRBV9 to TRBJ2-2; maybe TRBD2 (6 bases). The CDR3 DNA is TGTGCCAGCAGCTCTCACGGGGGTCTAAACACCGGGGAGCTGTTTTTT. Translated, it gives CASSSHGGLNTGELFF.